This entry lists 26 T cell receptor beta chains sequenced from one sample in a study of cytomegalovirus exposure and HLA in healthy donors. PCR involved 60 Vbeta and 13 Jbeta primers. Sequencing used immunoSEQ multiplex PCR; TCRdb keeps in-frame clones, though not all of them. The top ten clones hold 4.4% of a sample with about 200,000 clones, around 79% of them seen once. Material for sequencing was PBMCs. The source of these receptors is a young woman in good health and CMV-seropositive.

A note on this clone: Distinct nucleotide sequences in the sample also encode this CDR3. The chain recombines TRBV7-9 with TRBJ2-5; D gene ambiguous. The length of the CDR3 is 13 residues. Trimming cost V 5 bases and J 5 bases, with 12 bases left between them. Germline loops: CDR1 SEHNR, CDR2 FQNEAQ (reference sequence). The CDR3 is CASSPPGGETQYF. CDR3 sequence (DNA): TGTGCCAGCAGCCCCCCGGGTGGGGAGACCCAGTACTTC.

The chain employs TRBV6-6 and TRBJ2-7, with D hard to call. The germline gives CDR1 MNHNY, CDR2 SVGAGI (reference sequence). Between the trimmed V and J ends, which lost 0 bases and 0 bases, there was a span of 9 bases. The CDR3 has 15 residues. The CDR3 coding sequence is TGTGCCAGCAGTTACTCGAATCCGAGCTCCTACGAGCAGTACTTC. Translation: CASSYSNPSSYEQYF.

Regarding this clone: The junction shows a germline mismatch at one end, possibly a read error. The genes are TRBV11-2 and TRBJ2-7; perhaps TRBD1 as D (6 bases). CDR3 length: 14 residues. Germline V lookup: CDR1 SGHAT, CDR2 FQNNGV. The CDR3 region has the DNA TGTGCCAGCAGCCTAGAGACAGGAGTCTACGAGCAGTACTTC. It codes for CASSLETGVYEQYF.

This chain joins TRBV6-6 and TRBJ1-2, with TRBD1 matching 7 bases. CDR1 is MNHNY, CDR2 SVGAGI, per germline (reference sequence). The CDR3 covers 15 residues. V was pared by 7 bases and J by 0 bases, with 8 bases of the junction left unmatched. CDR3 nucleotide sequence: TGTGCCAGCATCCCTGTGGGACAGCCTAACTATGGCTACACCTTC. Encoded protein: CASIPVGQPNYGYTF.

The CDR3 is CASSFRGLAEPETQYF. DNA for the CDR3: TGTGCCAGCAGCTTTCGTGGACTAGCGGAGCCAGAGACCCAGTACTTC. V and J are TRBV13 and TRBJ2-5; 10 bases match TRBD2. Trimming cost V 3 bases and J 4 bases; bases outside gene matches: 8. Germline CDR1 reads PRHDT; CDR2 reads FYEKMQ (reference sequence). The CDR3 extends over 16 amino acids.

This sequence joins TRBV7-7 and TRBJ2-5; possible D gene TRBD1, 5 bases. Germline CDR1 reads SSHAT; CDR2 reads FNYEAQ (reference sequence). V lost 2 bases to trimming and J lost 4 bases, with 11 bases between them. The CDR3 is 14 residues long. CDR3 region: CASSLIQGPETQYF. For the CDR3, the DNA is TGTGCCAGCAGCTTAATCCAGGGCCCAGAGACCCAGTACTTC.

The rearrangement uses TRBV5-1 and TRBJ2-1; D is undetermined. Trimming cost V 1 base and J 6 bases, with 14 bases left between them. The CDR3 loop spans 15 amino acids. Germline V gives CDR1 SGHRS, CDR2 YFSETQ. CDR3 DNA: TGCGCCAGCAGCTTGTTGGGCTCCTTCTCCAATGAGCAGTTCTTC. It is translated as CASSLLGSFSNEQFF.

In this sample, this clone turned up once. V is TRBV9 and J is TRBJ1-2; maybe TRBD1 (5 bases). This CDR3 is built from 15 residues. CDR1 SGDLS and CDR2 YYNGEE come from the germline V gene. The V gene lost 0 bases and the J gene lost 4 bases, with 13 bases spanning the gap. CDR3: CASSVGPGGVYGYTF. The CDR3, as DNA: TGTGCCAGCAGCGTAGGTCCCGGGGGAGTCTATGGCTACACCTTC.

CDR3 in DNA: TGCGCCAGCAGCTTGGAGACAGCCTCCTATGGCTACACCTTC. Its translation: CASSLETASYGYTF. The chain couples TRBV5-1 to TRBJ1-2; the D gene is possibly TRBD1 (5 bases). The CDR3 is 14 residues long. The V end lost 0 bases, the J end lost 4 bases, and 10 bases lay between the germline ends. Germline V gene sequence: CDR1 SGHRS, CDR2 YFSETQ. The entire variable domain, with the rest obtained from reference TRBV5-1 and TRBJ1-2, is as follows: KAGVTQTPRYLIKTRGQQVTLSCSPISGHRSVSWYQQTPGQGLQFLFEYFSETQRNKGNFPGRFSGRQFSNSRSEMNVSTLELGDSALYLCASSLETASYGYTFGSGTRLTVV.

V gene TRBV11-3 combines with J gene TRBJ1-1; D unresolved. Trimming pared 1 base from V and 3 bases from J, leaving 9 bases between. Germline CDR1 reads SGHNT; CDR2 reads YENEEA. The CDR3 sequence is 14 residues long. The DNA for the CDR3 is TGTGCCAGCAGCTTAGGCCCTGCGTACACTGAAGCTTTCTTT. It specifies CASSLGPAYTEAFF.

This rearrangement joins TRBV5-6 to TRBJ2-5; 9 positions match TRBD2. This CDR3 is 16 amino acids long. The J segment lost 3 bases and the V segment lost 2 bases, leaving 8 bases of the junction unmatched. Germline assignment: CDR1 SGHDT and CDR2 YYEEEE. The DNA of the CDR3 is TGTGCCAGCAGCTTCCCCCTAGCGGGGTTAGAAGAGACCCAGTACTTC. Protein: CASSFPLAGLEETQYF. Full variable domain (outside the CDR3, taken from reference TRBV5-6 and TRBJ2-5): DAGVTQSPTHLIKTRGQQVTLRCSPKSGHDTVSWYQQALGQGPQFIFQYYEEEERQRGNFPDRFSGHQFPNYSSELNVNALLLGDSALYLCASSFPLAGLEETQYFGPGTRLLVL.

This clone occurred a few times. The V and J genes are TRBV10-1 and TRBJ1-1; unclear D gene. The CDR3 has 15 residues. Germline loops: CDR1 WNHNN, CDR2 SYGVQD (reference sequence). V gave up 2 bases and J gave up 4 bases, with 14 bases separating them. CDR3 sequence (DNA): TGCGCCAGCAGTGAGGGGAGAGGGAAGGGCACTGAAGCTTTCTTT. Protein: CASSEGRGKGTEAFF.

The gene calls are TRBV29-1 and TRBJ1-2, with a tentative D call TRBD1 (5 bases). The germline V gene has CDR1 SQVTM and CDR2 ANQGSEA. This CDR3 is 16 amino acids long. Trimming removed 3 bases from V and 2 bases from J, with 19 bases in between. CDR3 DNA: TGCAGCGTTGAGGGGTGGACCAGGGATACCAACTATGGCTACACCTTC. This codes for CSVEGWTRDTNYGYTF.

The V gene is TRBV5-1, the J gene TRBJ1-2, with a tentative D call TRBD1 (6 bases). The CDR3 contains 12 residues. Between the trimmed V and J ends, which lost 7 bases and 7 bases, there was a span of 14 bases. CDR1 is SGHRS, CDR2 YFSETQ, per germline. In DNA, the CDR3 is TGCGCCAGCTCCGCAGGGGATTTTGGCTACACCTTC. Translated, it gives CASSAGDFGYTF.

This rearrangement joins TRBV7-8 to TRBJ1-5; D is possibly TRBD1 (6 bases). The CDR3 runs 16 residues. From germline, CDR1 is SGHVS and CDR2 FQNEAQ. V was shortened by 1 base and J by 5 bases, with 15 bases between the two germline ends. As DNA, the CDR3 is TGTGCCAGCAGCTTAGGCGTGCGGGGGCAGGATCAGCCCCAGCATTTT. This codes for CASSLGVRGQDQPQHF.

V gene TRBV27 combines with J gene TRBJ2-1; 9 bases agree with TRBD1. Germline loops: CDR1 MNHEY, CDR2 SMNVEV (reference sequence). CDR3 size: 16 residues. Losses at the gene ends were 2 bases for V and 7 bases for J; bases not matched to a gene: 9. The CDR3 DNA reads TGTGCCAGCAGTTTACGGTTGGGGACAGGGATGAATGAGCAGTTCTTC. It encodes CASSLRLGTGMNEQFF.

The chain has TRBV19 and TRBJ2-7, with D possibly being TRBD2 (6 bases). The CDR3 is 15 residues long. V gave up 3 bases and J gave up 1 base, with 13 bases separating them. Germline V CDR1 and CDR2: LNHDA, SQIVND (reference sequence). CDR3 sequence: CASSMGLGVSYEQYF. In DNA, the CDR3 is TGTGCCAGTAGTATGGGACTTGGCGTATCCTACGAGCAGTACTTC.

The table lists this clone with a few counts. The genes are TRBV10-3 and TRBJ1-2, with D tentatively TRBD1 (6 bases). Per germline, CDR1 ENHRY and CDR2 SYGVKD. This CDR3 is 14 amino acids long. With 3 bases removed from V and 7 bases from J, the gap between germline ends came to 15 bases. CDR3 protein: CAISDRQGSGGYTF. In DNA, the CDR3 is TGTGCCATCAGTGATCGTCAGGGGTCGGGTGGCTACACCTTC.

This chain links TRBV2 with TRBJ1-1, with D possibly TRBD1 on 6 matching bases. Trimming cost V 5 bases and J 2 bases, with 12 bases left between them. Germline loops: CDR1 SNHLY, CDR2 FYNNEI. The CDR3 runs to 14 residues. The CDR3 DNA is TGTGCCAGCAGTTTACAGGGTCGAAACACTGAAGCTTTCTTT. Translation gives CASSLQGRNTEAFF. Combining the CDR3 with reference TRBV2 and TRBJ1-1 gives the whole variable domain EPEVTQTPSHQVTQMGQEVILRCVPISNHLYFYWYRQILGQKVEFLVSFYNNEISEKSEIFDDQFSVERPDGSNFTLKIRSTKLEDSAMYFCASSLQGRNTEAFFGQGTRLTVV.

This clone was recorded a few times. The chain couples TRBV7-2 to TRBJ1-2; D may be TRBD1 (6 bases). This CDR3 comprises 13 residues. With 5 bases removed from V and 8 bases from J, the gap between germline ends came to 15 bases. Looked up from germline, CDR1 is SGHTA and CDR2 is FQGNSA. The CDR3 DNA follows: TGTGCCAGCAGCACTGACAGGAGAGGCGGCTACACCTTC. Amino acids: CASSTDRRGGYTF.

A few counts support this clone. The rearrangement joins TRBV4-1 to TRBJ1-2, with D uncertain. Germline values: CDR1 MGHRA, CDR2 YSYEKL. CDR3 length: 13 residues. Trimming removed 2 bases from V and 4 bases from J, with 8 bases in between. As DNA, the CDR3 is TGCGCCAGCAGCCAACACGGAGGCTATGGCTACACCTTC. Its protein is CASSQHGGYGYTF.

The chain couples TRBV7-9 to TRBJ2-1; D is possibly TRBD2 (7 bases). Trimming took off 5 bases at V and 8 bases at J, with 16 bases between the two ends. Germline loops: CDR1 SEHNR, CDR2 FQNEAQ (reference sequence). The length of the CDR3 is 14 residues. The CDR3 DNA reads as TGTGCCAGCAGCGGGAGGGGGGGCTATGATGAGCAGTTCTTC. As protein: CASSGRGGYDEQFF.

The chain is built from TRBV6-5 and TRBJ2-7, with TRBD2 matching 9 bases. Germline CDR1 is MNHEY and CDR2 is SVGAGI. Losses at the gene ends were 2 bases for V and 7 bases for J; bases not matched to a gene: 6. The CDR3 loop spans 14 amino acids. CDR3 loop: CASSYRLAATEQYF. The CDR3 DNA is TGTGCCAGCAGTTACAGACTAGCGGCCACAGAGCAGTACTTC.

The sample holds a few counts of this clone. The rearrangement links TRBV5-1 to TRBJ1-1; TRBD1 matches 7 bases. Germline CDR1 is SGHRS and CDR2 is YFSETQ. V lost 0 bases and J lost 5; bases outside the gene matches: 7. The CDR3 consists of 15 residues. CDR3 loop: CASSLGGRGETEAFF. The CDR3 DNA follows: TGCGCCAGCAGCTTGGGAGGCAGGGGGGAGACTGAAGCTTTCTTT.

V and J are TRBV2 and TRBJ2-1, with 13 bases matching TRBD2. The CDR3 sequence is 14 residues long. The V segment lost 9 bases and the J segment 9 bases; nucleotides outside the gene matches: 8. Germline V lookup: CDR1 SNHLY, CDR2 FYNNEI. The DNA of the CDR3 is TGTGCCAGAAACGGACTAGCGGGAGTAGTTGAGCAGTTCTTC. Translation gives CARNGLAGVVEQFF.

The J gene is TRBJ2-2, the V gene TRBV27; tentatively, D is TRBD2 (5 bases). The CDR3 runs 13 residues. Germline V gene lookup returns CDR1 MNHEY and CDR2 SMNVEV (reference sequence). V lost 5 bases, J lost 5 bases, and 9 bases lay in between. The CDR3 protein is CASSTTGTGELFF. The CDR3 DNA is TGTGCCAGCAGTACCACGGGAACCGGGGAGCTGTTTTTT.